This is a list of T cell receptor beta chains from one sample in a study of early T cells in non-severe SARS-CoV-2 infection. TCRdb analysed the 5' RACE reads with MiXCR anew, one entry per CDR3 protein. The data show approximately 79,000 distinct CDR3 sequences, roughly an eighth seen once. The specimen was whole blood. The receptor source for this set is an adult who was a healthcare worker with PCR-confirmed SARS-CoV-2 infection or an uninfected control (not recorded which). CDR3s include the opening cysteine and the closing phenylalanine or tryptophan. The D gene is left open where the match is weak. Not all rows give a size; the values are once, few, many and, for expanded clones, a class.

.,12,.,TRBJ2-7,TRBV30,CAWGHFTYEQYF,TGTGCCTGGGGACACTTTACCTACGAGCAGTACTTC
.,13,.,TRBJ1-4,TRBV7-8,CASSPLTNEKLFF,TGTGCCAGCAGCCCGTTGACTAATGAAAAACTGTTTTTT
.,12,.,TRBJ1-1,TRBV6-6,CASSPGRAEAFF,TGTGCCAGCAGCCCTGGACGGGCTGAAGCTTTCTTT
few,15,TRBD1,TRBJ1-5,TRBV7-8,CASSPRGQGTKPQHF,TGTGCCAGCAGCCCCCGCGGACAGGGGACGAAGCCCCAGCATTTT
.,13,.,TRBJ1-1,TRBV20-1,CSAREIGNTEAFF,TGCAGTGCTAGAGAAATCGGGAACACTGAAGCTTTCTTT
many,16,TRBD1,TRBJ1-2,TRBV18,CASSPLTGYTNYGYTF,TGTGCCAGCTCACCTCTGACAGGGTATACTAACTATGGCTACACCTTC
.,17,.,TRBJ2-3,TRBV4-1,CASSQMAERTATDTQYF,TGCGCCAGCAGCCAAATGGCAGAACGGACAGCGACAGATACGCAGTATTTT
many,16,.,TRBJ2-7,TRBV6-5,CASSYSMGGSSYEQYF,TGTGCCAGCAGTTACTCTATGGGGGGTAGCTCCTACGAGCAGTACTTC
few,12,.,TRBJ2-7,TRBV29-1,CSAMTLTYEQYF,TGCAGCGCAATGACGCTTACCTACGAGCAGTACTTC
.,13,.,TRBJ1-1,TRBV18,CASSLGKNTEAFF,TGTGCCAGCTCACTCGGCAAGAACACTGAAGCTTTCTTT
few,11,.,TRBJ1-1,TRBV29-1,CSGQSDTEAFF,TGCAGCGGACAGTCCGACACTGAAGCTTTCTTT
.,14,.,TRBJ1-4,TRBV7-2,CASSPLGGEEKLFF,TGTGCCAGCAGCCCCCTGGGGGGAGAGGAAAAACTGTTTTTT
few,13,.,TRBJ1-2,TRBV28,CASSFEAFYGYTF,TGTGCCAGCAGTTTCGAGGCCTTCTATGGCTACACCTTC
few,13,.,TRBJ1-5,TRBV12-3/TRBV12-4,CASNIGGDQPQHF,TGTGCCAGCAACATCGGGGGGGATCAGCCCCAGCATTTT
.,15,.,TRBJ1-6,TRBV27,CASSLWGRGNSPLHF,TGTGCCAGCAGTTTATGGGGCCGGGGGAATTCACCCCTCCACTTT
few,10,.,TRBJ2-3,TRBV12-3/TRBV12-4,CASVGDTQYF,TGTGCCAGCGTTGGGGATACGCAGTATTTT
many,14,TRBD1,TRBJ2-7,TRBV5-1,CASSFSGQSYEQYF,TGCGCCAGCAGCTTCTCGGGACAGAGCTACGAGCAGTACTTC
few,13,.,TRBJ2-3,TRBV5-5,CASSFGSGDTQYF,TGTGCCAGCAGCTTCGGGTCTGGAGATACGCAGTATTTT
many,12,.,TRBJ2-1,TRBV7-6,CASSRPHNEQFF,TGTGCCAGCAGCCGGCCCCACAATGAGCAGTTCTTC
.,14,TRBD2,TRBJ2-1,TRBV2,CASNLAGGYNEQFF,TGTGCCAGCAATCTAGCGGGGGGCTACAATGAGCAGTTCTTC
.,16,.,TRBJ1-5,TRBV20-1,CSARDVGAPINQPQHF,TGCAGTGCTAGAGATGTGGGGGCTCCGATCAATCAGCCCCAGCATTTT
.,16,TRBD1,TRBJ2-1,TRBV27,CASSPAGTDYYNEQFF,TGTGCCAGCAGTCCGGCCGGGACAGACTACTACAATGAGCAGTTCTTC
few,13,.,TRBJ1-5,TRBV12-3/TRBV12-4,CASSFFSDQPQHF,TGTGCCAGCAGTTTCTTCTCCGATCAGCCCCAGCATTTT
few,16,.,TRBJ2-2,TRBV7-2,CASSLVNPGAGGELFF,TGTGCCAGCAGCTTAGTTAATCCGGGGGCGGGCGGGGAGCTGTTTTTT
few,14,.,TRBJ2-7,TRBV6-5,CASSYSGSSYEQYF,TGTGCCAGCAGTTACTCAGGTTCTTCCTACGAGCAGTACTTC
.,15,.,TRBJ2-3,TRBV3-1,CASSQGTGRTDTQYF,TGTGCCAGCAGCCAAGGCACTGGCCGCACAGATACGCAGTATTTT
once,14,.,TRBJ1-5,TRBV25-1,CASKGYGSNRPQHF,TGTGCCAGCAAAGGCTACGGGAGCAATCGGCCCCAGCATTTT
few,13,.,TRBJ2-2,TRBV18,CASSPPSTGELFF,TGTGCCAGCTCACCACCTTCCACCGGGGAGCTGTTTTTT
many,11,.,TRBJ1-1,TRBV20-1,CSASASTEAFF,TGCAGTGCTAGTGCATCCACTGAAGCTTTCTTT
.,13,.,TRBJ2-7,TRBV6-1,CASSDLQGGEQYF,TGTGCCAGCAGTGACCTACAGGGAGGCGAGCAGTACTTC
.,14,.,TRBJ2-3,TRBV20-1,CSASLTRGRDTQYF,TGCAGTGCTAGTCTCACCCGGGGTCGTGATACGCAGTATTTT
many,12,.,TRBJ1-2,TRBV20-1,CSASPDYYGYTF,TGCAGTGCCAGTCCAGACTACTATGGCTACACCTTC
many,13,.,TRBJ1-5,TRBV19,CASSIDRGQPQHF,TGTGCCAGTAGTATAGATCGGGGTCAGCCCCAGCATTTT
many,16,.,TRBJ1-2,TRBV5-5,CASSSVGGDVRYGYTF,TGTGCCAGCAGCTCCGTTGGGGGAGACGTTAGATATGGCTACACCTTC
few,15,.,TRBJ2-7,TRBV5-1,CASSLKVEAPYEQYF,TGCGCCAGCAGCTTGAAGGTAGAGGCCCCCTACGAGCAGTACTTC
few,13,.,TRBJ2-5,TRBV14,CASSQVGVETQYF,TGTGCCAGCAGCCAAGTCGGGGTTGAGACCCAGTACTTC
many,15,TRBD1,TRBJ1-2,TRBV18,CASSPGTGMDYGYTF,TGTGCCAGCTCACCCGGGACAGGGATGGACTATGGCTACACCTTC
few,16,.,TRBJ1-1,TRBV9,CASSSMAGARGTEAFF,TGTGCCAGCAGCTCAATGGCAGGGGCTCGTGGCACTGAAGCTTTCTTT
.,15,TRBD1,TRBJ2-7,TRBV6-6,CASSYPTGPLYEQYF,TGTGCCAGCAGTTACCCGACAGGGCCCCTCTACGAGCAGTACTTC
.,14,.,TRBJ1-2,TRBV7-2,CASSLWTTTRGYTF,TGTGCCAGCAGCTTATGGACAACCACCCGTGGCTACACCTTC
.,14,TRBD1,TRBJ2-5,TRBV5-1,CASSLWTGQETQYF,TGCGCCAGCAGCTTGTGGACAGGGCAAGAGACCCAGTACTTC
many,15,.,TRBJ2-6,TRBV6-5,CASSAENSGANVLTF,TGTGCCAGCAGTGCCGAAAACTCTGGGGCCAACGTCCTGACTTTC
few,17,TRBD2,TRBJ2-5,TRBV11-2,CASSLASQRGGRETQYF,TGTGCCAGCAGCTTAGCCTCCCAACGGGGGGGCCGAGAGACCCAGTACTTC
.,12,.,TRBJ2-7,TRBV28,CASRTTSYEQYF,TGTGCCAGCCGGACTACATCCTACGAGCAGTACTTC
.,16,.,TRBJ2-6,TRBV4-2,CASSQTRETGANVLTF,TGTGCCAGCAGCCAAACCAGGGAAACTGGGGCCAACGTCCTGACTTTC
many,15,TRBD2,TRBJ2-1,TRBV3-1,CASSLRGGRANEQFF,TGTGCCAGCAGCCTCCGCGGCGGGAGGGCAAATGAGCAGTTCTTC